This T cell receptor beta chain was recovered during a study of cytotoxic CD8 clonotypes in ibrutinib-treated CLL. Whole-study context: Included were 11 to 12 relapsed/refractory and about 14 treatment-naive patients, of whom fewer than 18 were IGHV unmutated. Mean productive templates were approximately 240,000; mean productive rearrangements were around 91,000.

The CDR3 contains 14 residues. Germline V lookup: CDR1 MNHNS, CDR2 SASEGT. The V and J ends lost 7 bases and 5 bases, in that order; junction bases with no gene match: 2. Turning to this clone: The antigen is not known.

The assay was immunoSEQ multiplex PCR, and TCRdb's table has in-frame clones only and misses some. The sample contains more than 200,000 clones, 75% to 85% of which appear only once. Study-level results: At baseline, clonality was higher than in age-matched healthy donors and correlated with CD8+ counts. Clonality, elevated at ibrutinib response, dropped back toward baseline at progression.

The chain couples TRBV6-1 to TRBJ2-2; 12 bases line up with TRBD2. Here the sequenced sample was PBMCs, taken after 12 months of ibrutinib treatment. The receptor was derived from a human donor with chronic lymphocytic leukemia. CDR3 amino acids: CASKLAGGTGELFF. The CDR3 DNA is TGTGCCAGCAAGCTAGCGGGAGGGACCGGGGAGCTGTTTTTT.